This T cell receptor (beta chain) was sequenced during a study of vaccination and CD4 T cells after COVID-19 (dated by TCRdb to the early 2020s). About the investigation overall: SARS-CoV-2 positivity had been established in the convalescent patients by nasal swab PCR, and mild disease was recorded in nine or ten of these patients and severe disease in one. Control cultures received a CEFX viral epitope pool as the positive control, an HIV-1 Nef peptide pool as the negative control, or no peptide. Post-vaccine blood samples were taken a median of 72 days after the second vaccine dose, with a range of 14 to 241 days. Overlapping spike peptide pools from SARS-CoV-2 and from the common cold coronaviruses HCoV-NL63, HCoV-OC43 and HCoV-229E were used as culture stimuli. Post-COVID blood samples were collected from convalescent patients a median of roughly 100 days after diagnosis, with a range of about 30 to 161 days. In nine to eleven COVID-19 convalescent patients and a handful of infection-naive healthy vaccine recipients, researchers compared the spike-specific CD4+ TCR repertoire from before mRNA vaccination with the repertoire from after. Each participant got two doses of either the Pfizer-BioNTech BNT162b2 vaccine (n=8) or the Moderna mRNA-1273 vaccine (n=2). The convalescent cohort included six males and four females, with two Hispanic individuals, seven Caucasians, two Asians and one multiracial person.

The library was obtained by PCR. TCR sequencing of DNA from cultured CD4+ T cells used the Oncomine TCR Beta short-read assay at the Johns Hopkins FTIC core. Genomic DNA was extracted from the cultured CD4+ T cells with the QIAamp micro DNA kit. Oncomine TCR Beta libraries from cultured CD4+ T cells were pooled with unique dual indexes and sequenced on an Illumina iSeq 100. The original pipeline was this. Non-productive sequences were removed, and CDR3s that did not start with C, did not end with F or W, or were shorter than 7 amino acids were discarded. Antigen-specific clonotypes were identified with the MANAFEST web application by comparing peptide-stimulated wells with reference and other culture wells. For a clone to be called positive, the clone needed an FDR below 0.05, an odds ratio above 5, and a productive frequency above 0.1% in at least two of three replicate wells. Clonotypes that were significantly expanded in both SARS-CoV-2 spike wells and at least one common cold coronavirus spike condition were defined as cross-reactive. Using R version 3.6.1, CDR3 homology was evaluated through Levenshtein distances (stringdist) along with unrooted phylogenetic trees (ape). TCRdb passed the public sequencing reads through fastp at Q25 and MiXCR, retaining productive beta sequences. Rows are combined by CDR3 protein, so each entry shows the most common genes and DNA. These V and J calls rely on TCRdb rather than the paper's analysis. The sample has about 17,000 distinct CDR3 sequences on record, 29% of them singletons. Around a sixth of the sample is held by the ten biggest clonotypes.

From the cysteine up to the phenylalanine, the CDR3 has a length of 14 residues. The kept DNA is CDR3 alone, 42 bases in frame from the first base. V is cut by 0 bases and J by 2 bases, and the space between the germline ends is 8 bases. CDR1 and CDR2 were assigned from the germline V gene (reference sequence) as SGHKS and YYEKEE. Sample treatment or condition, as interpreted from the label and publication: roughly 11-day PBMC culture with coronavirus spike peptide pools or control peptides (ViraFEST assay). The ViraFEST assay was used in the study, in which antigen-specific T cells were expanded with peptide pools and expanded clonotypes were subsequently identified by TCR sequencing. Positive SARS-CoV-2 PCR tests in the convalescent patients dated from March to December 2020, before Alpha, Beta and Delta variants emerged in the United States. Each well held 2.2 million or so PBMCs cultured in IMDM containing around 5% human AB serum and around 10 IU/ml IL-2, with about 10 ug/ml peptide pools added. Half of the culture medium was replaced with fresh IL-2-containing medium on days 3 and 7. CD4+ T cells were isolated after less than twelve days of culture through negative selection using the EasySep CD4+ T cell isolation kit. Ficoll-Paque Plus gradient centrifugation was used to isolate PBMCs from whole blood, and the isolated PBMCs were then either used fresh or cryopreserved at -140C. Triplicate wells were generally used for each culture condition.

The paper as a whole reports these results and caveats: Of the vaccine-specific clones found in convalescent patients, nearly all (304 of 307) were mono-reactive for SARS-CoV-2 spike instead of being cross-reactive with common cold coronaviruses. Among convalescent patients, a median about 90% of the SARS-CoV-2-reactive clones seen after vaccination appeared only after vaccination, which suggests priming specific to the vaccine. The median count of SARS-CoV-2-reactive clonotypes went up from 20 to 25 after infection to a few dozen after vaccination, although the change was not significant. The number of convalescent patients in the study was relatively small, and the study did not examine early timepoints following natural infection.

About this clonotype itself: Its binding antigen is unknown. No base quality information exists; no much larger clone differs at one position.

The source material was cultured CD4+ T cells from blood. The rearrangement combines TRBV5-5 with TRBJ1-1; a confident D gene designation cannot be given. The TCR comes from a human donor with COVID-19. For the CDR3, the sequence is CASSLAGSNTEAFF. The nucleotide sequence reads TGTGCCAGCAGCTTGGCTGGGTCAAACACTGAAGCTTTCTTT.